A single sample gave rise to the 10 T cell receptor beta chains below, sequenced in a study of T-cell reconstitution after alpha-beta-depleted transplantation in children. Preparing the TCRbeta library involved the use of unique molecular identifiers. MiXCR, run by TCRdb on the PCR reads, gives a single entry per CDR3 protein. Seen here are over 450,000 distinct CDR3 sequences, about 10% observed once, and the top ten hold 2%. The sample in question was PBMCs, obtained before TCRalphabeta/CD19-depleted stem cell transplant. The receptors were sampled from a child aged 2 to 15 with inherited bone marrow failure, due to receive a stem cell transplant.

This clonotype appeared a few times. The chain recombines TRBV27 with TRBJ2-7, with D hard to call. V lost 2 bases, J lost 0 bases, and 11 bases lay in between. Germline V gene lookup returns CDR1 MNHEY and CDR2 SMNVEV (reference sequence). This CDR3 spans 15 amino acids. CDR3 protein: CASSLIRSPSYEQYF. For the CDR3, the DNA is TGTGCCAGCAGTTTAATTAGGTCCCCCTCCTACGAGCAGTACTTC.

V is TRBV20-1 and J is TRBJ2-2; D not resolved. Germline V gene data show CDR1 as DFQATT and CDR2 as SNEGSKA (reference sequence). This CDR3 has 11 residues. V lost 1 base to trimming and J lost 7 bases, with 4 bases between them. The CDR3 reads CSARVVGELFF. The CDR3 nucleotides are TGCAGTGCTAGAGTCGTCGGGGAGCTGTTTTTT.

This clonotype was recorded at least ten times. This chain uses TRBV7-9 with TRBJ2-7; 9 bases are a match to TRBD2. The CDR3 covers 17 residues. J lost 0 bases, V lost 5 bases, and 11 bases had no gene match. From germline, CDR1 is SEHNR and CDR2 FQNEAQ (reference sequence). The DNA of the CDR3 is TGTGCCAGCAGCCCGAGGGGCGGGAGGGCCCGCTCCTACGAGCAGTACTTC. Protein product: CASSPRGGRARSYEQYF.

This clonotype has a handful of counts. This chain uses TRBV4-3 with TRBJ2-2, with D tentatively TRBD2 (5 bases). V shed 4 bases and J shed 0 bases, with 12 bases lying between them. Germline CDR1 is LGHNA and CDR2 is YSLEER. The CDR3 spans 16 residues. CDR3 sequence (DNA): TGCGCCAGCAGCCGCGACTACCACTCGAACACCGGGGAGCTGTTTTTT. Translation: CASSRDYHSNTGELFF.

This clonotype has a count of ten or more. The chain combines TRBV6-1 with TRBJ1-2; weak D call: TRBD1 (6 bases). Trimming removed 6 bases at V and 7 bases at J, with 15 bases between. This CDR3 contains 13 residues. Germline CDR1 reads MNHNS; CDR2 reads SASEGT. The CDR3 here is CASRATGGAGYTF. CDR3 DNA sequence: TGTGCCAGCAGAGCCACGGGGGGCGCTGGCTACACCTTC.

This clonotype appeared many times. V and J are TRBV5-6 and TRBJ2-3; D not resolved. The CDR3 is made up of 12 amino acids. CDR1 is SGHDT, CDR2 YYEEEE, per germline. V gave up 4 bases and J gave up 4 bases, with 7 bases separating them. Here the CDR3 reads CASSDVPDTQYF. CDR3 nucleotide sequence: TGTGCCAGCAGCGACGTCCCAGATACGCAGTATTTT.

This clonotype has ten or more counts. The rearrangement uses TRBV29-1 and TRBJ2-7; TRBD1 might be the D (5 bases). The V end lost 7 bases, the J end lost 1 base, and 14 bases lay between the germline ends. The V gene's germline CDR1 is SQVTM and CDR2 ANQGSEA. The CDR3 is 13 residues long. CDR3 nucleotide sequence: TGCAGCGGATCCGGTGACAGTTCCTACGAGCAGTACTTC. It specifies CSGSGDSSYEQYF.

On this clonotype itself: This may stem from a read error, because a much larger clone lies one nucleotide away. The CDR3 DNA sequence: TGTCCCAGCAGTTTAGGATCGGCTAGACGGCAGTTCTTC. Translated, it gives CPSSLGSARRQFF. The chain is built from TRBV12-3 or TRBV12-4 and TRBJ2-1; D is uncertain. This CDR3 comprises 13 residues.

On this clonotype itself: Possible read error: a much larger clone is one base away. J is TRBJ2-1 and V is TRBV29-1; possibly TRBD1 or TRBD2 for D (6 bases each). Trimming shortened V by 4 bases and J by 12 bases, and 13 bases separated the two germline ends. Germline CDR1 and CDR2: SQVTM and ANQGSEA. The CDR3 sequence is 11 residues long. The CDR3 bases are TGCAGCGTTGGGAGGGGGGATGGGCAGTTCTTC. This codes for CSVGRGDGQFF.

In this sample, this clonotype turned up a few times. This sequence joins TRBV20-1 and TRBJ2-5, with D possibly matching TRBD1 (6 bases). V shed 5 bases and J shed 1 base, with 11 bases lying between them. Per the germline V gene, CDR1 is DFQATT and CDR2 is SNEGSKA (reference sequence). This CDR3 comprises 13 residues. CDR3 bases: TGCAGTGCTGAAACGACAGGCCAAGAGACCCAGTACTTC. It encodes CSAETTGQETQYF.